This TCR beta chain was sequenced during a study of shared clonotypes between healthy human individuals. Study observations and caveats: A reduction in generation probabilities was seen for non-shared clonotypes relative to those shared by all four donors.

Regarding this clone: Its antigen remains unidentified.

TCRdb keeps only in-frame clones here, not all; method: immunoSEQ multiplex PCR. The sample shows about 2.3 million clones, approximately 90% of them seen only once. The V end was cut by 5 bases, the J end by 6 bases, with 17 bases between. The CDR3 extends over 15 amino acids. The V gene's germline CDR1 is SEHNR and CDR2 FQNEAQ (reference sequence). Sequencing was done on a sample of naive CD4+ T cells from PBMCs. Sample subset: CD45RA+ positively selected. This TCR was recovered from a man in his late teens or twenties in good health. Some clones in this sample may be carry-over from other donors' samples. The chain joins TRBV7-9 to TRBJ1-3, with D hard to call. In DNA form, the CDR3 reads TGTGCCAGCAGCCTCCGGGGTACGTTTGAAAACACCATATATTTT. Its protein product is CASSLRGTFENTIYF.